The 9 T cell receptor beta chains presented below share a single source sample, sequenced in a study of blood T cells in healthy people across ages. A J-beta primer mix and a sample-barcoded 5' primer were used in a second PCR of about 7 to 11 cycles. Via MiXCR, TCRdb re-called the 5' RACE reads, giving one row per CDR3 protein. The table records about 1.4 million distinct CDR3 sequences, 45% to 70% of them present only once. Source material: blood. The receptor source for this set is a man aged 18 to 35 in good health.

The chain carries TRBV25-1 and TRBJ1-1; D is uncertain. This CDR3 comprises 12 residues. Trimming left V 2 bases short and J 6 bases short, with 7 bases between. The germline V gene has CDR1 MGHDK and CDR2 SYGVNS. CDR3 in DNA: TGTGCCAGCAGTGAACCCCCAGCTGAAGCTTTCTTT. This encodes CASSEPPAEAFF.

This clonotype occurred many times. The J gene is TRBJ2-7, the V gene TRBV7-9; D may be TRBD2 (5 bases). Germline values: CDR1 SEHNR, CDR2 FQNEAQ (reference sequence). V lost 5 bases and J 2 bases, leaving 10 bases between the germline ends. This CDR3 spans 13 amino acids. This CDR3 reads CASSPEGAYEQYF. As DNA, the CDR3 is TGTGCCAGCAGCCCTGAGGGAGCCTACGAGCAGTACTTC.

The chain uses TRBV21-1 and TRBJ2-3. TRBV21-1 is a listed pseudogene. The CDR3 runs 17 residues. CDR3 loop: CATENTLIRGNTDTQYF. For the CDR3, the DNA is TGTGCCACAGAGAATACTTTAATCCGCGGAAACACAGATACGCAGTATTTT.

This chain uses TRBV10-3 with TRBJ1-1; D call uncertain. Germline V gene lookup returns CDR1 ENHRY and CDR2 SYGVKD. The ends were cut back, 8 bases at V and 0 bases at J, with 10 bases in the middle. The CDR3 contains 13 residues. The CDR3 nucleotides read TGTGCCATCGCAACAGCGATGAACACTGAAGCTTTCTTT. Residues: CAIATAMNTEAFF.

This clonotype appeared a few times. The chain carries TRBV4-3 and TRBJ1-1; 7 positions match TRBD1. CDR3 length: 14 amino acids. V was pared by 0 bases and J by 7 bases, with 5 bases of the junction left unmatched. Germline V CDR1 and CDR2: LGHNA, YSLEER. CDR3 in amino acids: CASSQEGQTFEAFF. The CDR3 DNA follows: TGCGCCAGCAGCCAAGAGGGACAGACTTTTGAAGCTTTCTTT.

This sequence joins TRBV3-1 and TRBJ2-3; 8 nucleotides agree with TRBD2. Germline V gene lookup returns CDR1 LGHDT and CDR2 YNNKEL (reference sequence). The CDR3 runs 16 residues. With 4 bases clipped from V and 4 bases from J, the junction kept 10 bases outside the gene matches. The CDR3 here is CASSLPTGGPSDTQYF. The CDR3 nucleotides read TGTGCCAGCAGCCTCCCAACGGGAGGGCCCTCAGATACGCAGTATTTT.

To note about this clonotype: The junction departs from the called germline gene at one end, perhaps through a read error. The chain carries TRBV7-9 and TRBJ2-3; D is uncertain. CDR1 is SEHNR and CDR2 is FQNEAQ in the germline V gene (reference sequence). This CDR3 is 14 amino acids long. The CDR3 here is CAGSLHNGPDTQYF. The CDR3 nucleotides are TGTGCCGGCAGCCTCCACAATGGCCCAGATACGCAGTATTTT.

The chain links TRBV4-1 to TRBJ2-4; maybe TRBD1 (5 bases). The last part of the DNA fits TRBJ2-5 better; the J call may be wrong. Per germline, CDR1 MGHRA and CDR2 YSYEKL. The CDR3 runs 16 residues. CDR3 in amino acids: CASSQSPPGIVETQYF. In nucleotides, the CDR3 is TGCGCCAGCAGCCAAAGCCCCCCAGGGATAGTGGAGACCCAGTACTTC.

The gene calls are TRBV7-2 and TRBJ1-3; D gene uncertain. The length of the CDR3 is 14 residues. Germline V CDR1 and CDR2: SGHTA, FQGNSA. V shed 7 bases and J shed 2 bases, with 12 bases lying between them. This chain's CDR3 is CASTSGGPGNTIYF. The CDR3 coding sequence is TGTGCCAGCACCTCCGGTGGACCTGGAAACACCATATATTTT.